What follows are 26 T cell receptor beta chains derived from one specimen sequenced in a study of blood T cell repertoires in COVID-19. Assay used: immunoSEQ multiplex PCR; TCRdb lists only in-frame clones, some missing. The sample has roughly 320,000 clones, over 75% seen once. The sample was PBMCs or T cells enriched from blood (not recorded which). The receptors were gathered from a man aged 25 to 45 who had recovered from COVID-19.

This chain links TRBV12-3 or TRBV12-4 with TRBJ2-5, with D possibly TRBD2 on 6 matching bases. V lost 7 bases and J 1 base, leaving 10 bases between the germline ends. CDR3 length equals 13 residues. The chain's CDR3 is CASTYGGQETQYF. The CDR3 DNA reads TGTGCCAGCACCTACGGGGGCCAAGAGACCCAGTACTTC.

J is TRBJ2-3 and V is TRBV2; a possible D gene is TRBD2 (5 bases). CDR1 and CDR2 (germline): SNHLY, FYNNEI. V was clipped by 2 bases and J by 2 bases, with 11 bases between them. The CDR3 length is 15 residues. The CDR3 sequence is CASSEYAAATDTQYF. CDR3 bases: TGTGCCAGCAGTGAATATGCAGCGGCCACAGATACGCAGTATTTT.

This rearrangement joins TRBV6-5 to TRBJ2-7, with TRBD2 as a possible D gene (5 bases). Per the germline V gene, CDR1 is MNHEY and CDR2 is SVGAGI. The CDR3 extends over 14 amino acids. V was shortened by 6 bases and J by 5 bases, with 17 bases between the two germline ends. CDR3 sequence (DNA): TGTGCCAGCAGCTCGGGATCGACCCCTAACGAGCAGTACTTC. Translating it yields CASSSGSTPNEQYF.

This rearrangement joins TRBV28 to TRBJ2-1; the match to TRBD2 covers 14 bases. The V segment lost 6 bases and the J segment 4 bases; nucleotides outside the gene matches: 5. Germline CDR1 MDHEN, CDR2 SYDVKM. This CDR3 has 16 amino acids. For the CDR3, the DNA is TGTGCCAGCAGGCCGAGACTAGCGGGAGGGTACAATGAGCAGTTCTTC. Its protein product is CASRPRLAGGYNEQFF. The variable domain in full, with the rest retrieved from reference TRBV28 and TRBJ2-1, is DVKVTQSSRYLVKRTGEKVFLECVQDMDHENMFWYRQDPGLGLRLIYFSYDVKMKEKGDIPEGYSVSREKKERFSLILESASTNQTSMYLCASRPRLAGGYNEQFFGPGTRLTVL.

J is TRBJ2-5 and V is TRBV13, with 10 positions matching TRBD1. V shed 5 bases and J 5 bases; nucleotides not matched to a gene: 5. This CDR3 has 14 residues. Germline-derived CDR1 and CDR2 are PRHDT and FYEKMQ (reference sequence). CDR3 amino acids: CASSKTGGLETQYF. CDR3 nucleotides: TGTGCCAGCAGCAAGACAGGGGGCCTGGAGACCCAGTACTTC.

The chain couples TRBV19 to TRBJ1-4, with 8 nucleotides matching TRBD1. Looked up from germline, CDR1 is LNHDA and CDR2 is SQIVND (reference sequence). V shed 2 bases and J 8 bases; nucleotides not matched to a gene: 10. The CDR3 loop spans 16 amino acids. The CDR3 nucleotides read TGTGCCAGTAGTATACCGGGACAGGTCCAAGGAGAAAAACTGTTTTTT. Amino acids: CASSIPGQVQGEKLFF. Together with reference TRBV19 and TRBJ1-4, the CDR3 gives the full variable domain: DGGITQSPKYLFRKEGQNVTLSCEQNLNHDAMYWYRQDPGQGLRLIYYSQIVNDFQKGDIAEGYSVSREKKESFPLTVTSAQKNPTAFYLCASSIPGQVQGEKLFFGSGTQLSVL.

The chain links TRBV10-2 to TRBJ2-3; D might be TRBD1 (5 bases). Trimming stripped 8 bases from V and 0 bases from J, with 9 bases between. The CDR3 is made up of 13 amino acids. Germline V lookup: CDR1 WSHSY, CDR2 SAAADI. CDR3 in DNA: TGCGCCAGCGAAGGGGATAGCACAGATACGCAGTATTTT. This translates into CASEGDSTDTQYF.

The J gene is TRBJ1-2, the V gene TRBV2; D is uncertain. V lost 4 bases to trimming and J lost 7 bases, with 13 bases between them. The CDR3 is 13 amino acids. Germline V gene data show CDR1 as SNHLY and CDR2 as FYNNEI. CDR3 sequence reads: CASSGQDARGYTF. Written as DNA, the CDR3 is TGTGCCAGCAGTGGGCAGGATGCCCGTGGCTACACCTTC.

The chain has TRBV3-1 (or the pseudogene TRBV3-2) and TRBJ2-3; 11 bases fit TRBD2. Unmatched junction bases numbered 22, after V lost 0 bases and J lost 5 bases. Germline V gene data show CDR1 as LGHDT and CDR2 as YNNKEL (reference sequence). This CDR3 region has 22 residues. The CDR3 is CASSQEVPWVTSGIPGKDTQYF. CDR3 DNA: TGTGCCAGCAGCCAAGAAGTGCCCTGGGTGACTAGCGGGATCCCCGGTAAAGATACGCAGTATTTT.

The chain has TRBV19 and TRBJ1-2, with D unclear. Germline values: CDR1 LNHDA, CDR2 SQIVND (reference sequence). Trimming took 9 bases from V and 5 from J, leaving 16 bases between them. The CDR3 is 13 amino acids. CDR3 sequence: CASQAGDRYGYTF. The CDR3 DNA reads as TGTGCCAGCCAAGCAGGCGACCGATATGGCTACACCTTC.

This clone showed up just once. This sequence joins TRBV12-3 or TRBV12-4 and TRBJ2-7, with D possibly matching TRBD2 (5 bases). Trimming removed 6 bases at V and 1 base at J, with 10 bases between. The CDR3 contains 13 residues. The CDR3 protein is CASRRAGSYEQYF. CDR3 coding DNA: TGTGCCAGCAGGAGGGCCGGTTCCTACGAGCAGTACTTC.

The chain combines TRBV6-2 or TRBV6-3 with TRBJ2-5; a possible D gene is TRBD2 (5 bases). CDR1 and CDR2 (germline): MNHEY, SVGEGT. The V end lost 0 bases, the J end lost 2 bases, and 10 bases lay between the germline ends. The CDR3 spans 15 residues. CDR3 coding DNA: TGTGCCAGCAGTTACTCTAGCAGGACTCAAGAGACCCAGTACTTC. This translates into CASSYSSRTQETQYF.

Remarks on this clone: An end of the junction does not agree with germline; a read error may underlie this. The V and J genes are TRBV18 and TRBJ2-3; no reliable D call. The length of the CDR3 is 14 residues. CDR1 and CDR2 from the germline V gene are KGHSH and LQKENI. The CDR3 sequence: CASSPPGSRDTQYF. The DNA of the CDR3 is TGTGCCAGCTCACCACCTGGTAGCAGAGATACGCAGTATTTT.

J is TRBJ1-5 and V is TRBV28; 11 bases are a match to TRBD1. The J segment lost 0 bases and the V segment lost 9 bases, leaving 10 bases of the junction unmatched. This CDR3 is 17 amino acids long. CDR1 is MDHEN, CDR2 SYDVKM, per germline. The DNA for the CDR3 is TGTGCCAGTCGAGGGACAGGGGGGCCCTATAGCAATCAGCCCCAGCATTTT. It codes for CASRGTGGPYSNQPQHF. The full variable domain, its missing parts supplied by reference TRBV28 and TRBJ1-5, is DVKVTQSSRYLVKRTGEKVFLECVQDMDHENMFWYRQDPGLGLRLIYFSYDVKMKEKGDIPEGYSVSREKKERFSLILESASTNQTSMYLCASRGTGGPYSNQPQHFGDGTRLSIL.

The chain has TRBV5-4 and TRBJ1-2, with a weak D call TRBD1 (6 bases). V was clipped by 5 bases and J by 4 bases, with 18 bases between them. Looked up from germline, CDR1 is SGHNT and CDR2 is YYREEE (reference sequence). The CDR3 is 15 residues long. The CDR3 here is CASSSFQGRLYGYTF. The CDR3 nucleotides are TGTGCCAGCAGTTCCTTTCAGGGGCGTCTCTATGGCTACACCTTC.

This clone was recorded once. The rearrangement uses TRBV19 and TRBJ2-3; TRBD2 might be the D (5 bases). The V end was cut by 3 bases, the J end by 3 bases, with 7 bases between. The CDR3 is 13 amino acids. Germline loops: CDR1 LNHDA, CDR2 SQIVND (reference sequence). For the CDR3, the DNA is TGTGCCAGTAGTATCGGGGAAACAGATACGCAGTATTTT. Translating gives CASSIGETDTQYF. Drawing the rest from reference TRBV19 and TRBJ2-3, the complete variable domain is DGGITQSPKYLFRKEGQNVTLSCEQNLNHDAMYWYRQDPGQGLRLIYYSQIVNDFQKGDIAEGYSVSREKKESFPLTVTSAQKNPTAFYLCASSIGETDTQYFGPGTRLTVL.

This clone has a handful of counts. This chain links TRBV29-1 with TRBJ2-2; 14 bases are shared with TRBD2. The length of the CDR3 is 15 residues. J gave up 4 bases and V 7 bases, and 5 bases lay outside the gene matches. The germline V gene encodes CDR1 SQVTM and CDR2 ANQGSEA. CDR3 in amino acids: CSAGGLAGVTGELFF. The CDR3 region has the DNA TGCAGCGCCGGGGGACTAGCGGGAGTCACCGGGGAGCTGTTTTTT.

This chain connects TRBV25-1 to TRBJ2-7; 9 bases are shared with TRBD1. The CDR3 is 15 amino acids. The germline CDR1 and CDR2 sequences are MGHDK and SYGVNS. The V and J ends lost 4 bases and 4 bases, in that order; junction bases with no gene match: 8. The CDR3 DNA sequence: TGTGCCAGCAGTGGAGGCCACAGGGGGCCGTACGAGCAGTACTTC. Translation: CASSGGHRGPYEQYF.

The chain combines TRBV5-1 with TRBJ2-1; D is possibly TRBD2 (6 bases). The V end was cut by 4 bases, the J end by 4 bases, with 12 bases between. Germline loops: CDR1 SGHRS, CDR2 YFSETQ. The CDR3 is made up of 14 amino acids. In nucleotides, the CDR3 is TGCGCCAGCAGCAGGGAGGACGTTTACAATGAGCAGTTCTTC. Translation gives CASSREDVYNEQFF. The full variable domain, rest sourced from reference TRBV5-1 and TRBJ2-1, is KAGVTQTPRYLIKTRGQQVTLSCSPISGHRSVSWYQQTPGQGLQFLFEYFSETQRNKGNFPGRFSGRQFSNSRSEMNVSTLELGDSALYLCASSREDVYNEQFFGPGTRLTVL.

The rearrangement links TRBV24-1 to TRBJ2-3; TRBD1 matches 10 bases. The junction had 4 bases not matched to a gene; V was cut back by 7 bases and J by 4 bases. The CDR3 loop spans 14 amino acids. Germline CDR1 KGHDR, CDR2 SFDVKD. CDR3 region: CATSRQGAADTQYF. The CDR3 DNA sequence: TGTGCCACCAGCCGACAGGGGGCGGCAGATACGCAGTATTTT.

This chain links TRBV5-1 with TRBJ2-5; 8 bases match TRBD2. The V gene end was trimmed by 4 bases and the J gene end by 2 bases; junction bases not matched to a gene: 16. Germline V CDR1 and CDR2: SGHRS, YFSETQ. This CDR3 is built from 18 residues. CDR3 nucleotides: TGCGCCAGCAGCGCCTTTCTGCCGGAAGCGGGGGATCAAGAGACCCAGTACTTC. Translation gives CASSAFLPEAGDQETQYF.

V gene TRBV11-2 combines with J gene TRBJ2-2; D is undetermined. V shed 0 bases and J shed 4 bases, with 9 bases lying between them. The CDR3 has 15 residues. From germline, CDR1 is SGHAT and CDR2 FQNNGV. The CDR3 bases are TGTGCCAGCAGCTTAGAGGCCATCCGCACCGGGGAGCTGTTTTTT. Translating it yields CASSLEAIRTGELFF.

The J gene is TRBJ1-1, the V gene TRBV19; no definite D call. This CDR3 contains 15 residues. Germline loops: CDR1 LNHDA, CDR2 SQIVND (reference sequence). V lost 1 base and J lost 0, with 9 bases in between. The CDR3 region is CASSIARRLNTEAFF. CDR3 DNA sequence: TGTGCCAGTAGTATAGCACGGAGATTGAACACTGAAGCTTTCTTT.

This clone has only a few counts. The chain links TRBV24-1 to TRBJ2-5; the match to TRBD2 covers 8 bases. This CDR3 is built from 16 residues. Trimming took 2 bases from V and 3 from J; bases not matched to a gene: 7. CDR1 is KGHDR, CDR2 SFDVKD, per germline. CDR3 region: CATSDSPGTREETQYF. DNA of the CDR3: TGTGCCACCAGTGATTCCCCCGGGACTAGAGAAGAGACCCAGTACTTC.

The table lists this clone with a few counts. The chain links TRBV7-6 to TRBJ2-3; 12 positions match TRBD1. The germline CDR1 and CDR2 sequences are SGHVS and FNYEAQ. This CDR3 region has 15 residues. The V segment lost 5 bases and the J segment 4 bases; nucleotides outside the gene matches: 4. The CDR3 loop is CASSRGTGGSDTQYF. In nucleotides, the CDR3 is TGTGCCAGCAGCCGAGGGACAGGGGGCTCAGATACGCAGTATTTT.

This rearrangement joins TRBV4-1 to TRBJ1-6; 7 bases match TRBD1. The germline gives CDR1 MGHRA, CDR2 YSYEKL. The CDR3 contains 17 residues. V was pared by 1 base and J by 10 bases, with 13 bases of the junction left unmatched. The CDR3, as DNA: TGCGCCAGCAGCCAAGTTACCCGGGACAGACGGTCGTCACCCCTCCACTTT. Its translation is CASSQVTRDRRSSPLHF.